Listed below are T cell receptor beta chains from one sample, sequenced in a study of early stage breast cancer tumors. Using immunoSEQ multiplex PCR, the repertoire was profiled, and TCRdb retains in-frame clones only, with some absent. In the table there are some 48,000 clones, 83% of which are singletons. Sequenced material: blood. These receptors all stem from a person aged 45 to 60 with breast cancer. CDR3s leave out the opening cysteine and the closing phenylalanine or tryptophan. D genes are given only for firm matches. The size of a clone is reported for some rows only, either as once, few or many, or as a class for expanded clones.

CDR3 length: 12; D gene: TRBD1; V gene: TRBV2; clone size: few; CDR3 protein: ASSNRDRVYGYT
CDR3 length: 13; D gene: .; V gene: TRBV18; clone size: few; CDR3 protein: ASSPREGKNQPQH
CDR3 length: 12; D gene: .; V gene: TRBV11-2; clone size: .; CDR3 protein: ASSLVEGGTEAF
CDR3 length: 12; D gene: .; V gene: TRBV10-1; clone size: .; CDR3 protein: ASSLNRERATQY
CDR3 length: 13; D gene: TRBD1; V gene: TRBV28; clone size: .; CDR3 protein: ASSFGQGANYGYT
CDR3 length: 12; D gene: TRBD1; V gene: TRBV6-6; clone size: .; CDR3 protein: ASGSGTGHYGYT
CDR3 length: 11; D gene: TRBD1; V gene: TRBV7-8; clone size: .; CDR3 protein: ASLGQGNTEAF
CDR3 length: 13; D gene: .; V gene: TRBV7-2; clone size: .; CDR3 protein: ASSLWTASNQPQH
CDR3 length: 13; D gene: .; V gene: TRBV19; clone size: once; CDR3 protein: ASSLAPTAGYGYT
CDR3 length: 14; D gene: TRBD1; V gene: TRBV5-1; clone size: .; CDR3 protein: ASSLASQGARGTLH
CDR3 length: 13; D gene: .; V gene: TRBV5-6; clone size: .; CDR3 protein: ASSSRRQSSYEQY
CDR3 length: 13; D gene: .; V gene: TRBV7-9; clone size: .; CDR3 protein: ASSSGDLWYTEAF
CDR3 length: 11; D gene: .; V gene: TRBV30; clone size: .; CDR3 protein: AWRAFSGNTIY
CDR3 length: 11; D gene: .; V gene: TRBV9; clone size: .; CDR3 protein: ASSGGEGNTIY
CDR3 length: 13; D gene: TRBD1; V gene: TRBV7-2; clone size: .; CDR3 protein: ASSTGQGWTGELF
CDR3 length: 13; D gene: TRBD1; V gene: TRBV4-3; clone size: .; CDR3 protein: ASSQGGTGGDEQF
CDR3 length: 14; D gene: TRBD1; V gene: TRBV10-3; clone size: .; CDR3 protein: AISVPGQGHQETQY
CDR3 length: 12; D gene: .; V gene: TRBV30; clone size: .; CDR3 protein: AWSISSIQETQY
CDR3 length: 14; D gene: TRBD1; V gene: TRBV5-1; clone size: .; CDR3 protein: ASSYGTGSSTDTQY
CDR3 length: 9; D gene: .; V gene: TRBV11-2; clone size: .; CDR3 protein: ASSLVLVKY
CDR3 length: 10; D gene: TRBD2; V gene: TRBV7-7; clone size: .; CDR3 protein: ASSSGAGEQF
CDR3 length: 15; D gene: TRBD1; V gene: TRBV7-8; clone size: .; CDR3 protein: ASSARGGVIGGYGYT
CDR3 length: 15; D gene: TRBD2; V gene: TRBV7-3; clone size: .; CDR3 protein: ASSPGTSGIVANEQF
CDR3 length: 16; D gene: .; V gene: TRBV18; clone size: .; CDR3 protein: ASSPPSGTGDFSYEQY
CDR3 length: 12; D gene: TRBD1; V gene: TRBV7-6; clone size: few; CDR3 protein: ASSAGQGASPLH
CDR3 length: 12; D gene: .; V gene: TRBV9; clone size: once; CDR3 protein: ASSLGTPTDTQY
CDR3 length: 13; D gene: .; V gene: TRBV10-1; clone size: few; CDR3 protein: ASSDGSAGYNEQF
CDR3 length: 13; D gene: TRBD2; V gene: TRBV28; clone size: .; CDR3 protein: ASSFRDYQAYEQY
CDR3 length: 12; D gene: .; V gene: TRBV28; clone size: .; CDR3 protein: ASSSKPGVDGYT
CDR3 length: 14; D gene: .; V gene: TRBV6-7; clone size: .; CDR3 protein: ASSYRRRSGDEKLF
CDR3 length: 11; D gene: .; V gene: TRBV7-9; clone size: few; CDR3 protein: ASSLALDTEAF
CDR3 length: 14; D gene: TRBD1; V gene: TRBV28; clone size: .; CDR3 protein: ASSQQGAGAGNTIY
CDR3 length: 14; D gene: .; V gene: TRBV25-1; clone size: few; CDR3 protein: ASRGGPGRVSTEAF
CDR3 length: 13; D gene: TRBD2; V gene: TRBV28; clone size: .; CDR3 protein: ASRREGQIEYEQY
CDR3 length: 13; D gene: TRBD2; V gene: TRBV7-2; clone size: .; CDR3 protein: ASTVLAGKGGELF
CDR3 length: 12; D gene: .; V gene: TRBV2; clone size: .; CDR3 protein: ASSEQSTNEKLF
CDR3 length: 16; D gene: .; V gene: TRBV5-1; clone size: .; CDR3 protein: ASSLSGTQSLGGNTIY
CDR3 length: 14; D gene: .; V gene: TRBV21-1; clone size: few; CDR3 protein: ATRRYRPTTRHGYT
CDR3 length: 14; D gene: .; V gene: TRBV4-3; clone size: .; CDR3 protein: ASSPSDQNPGSPLH
CDR3 length: 14; D gene: .; V gene: TRBV5-5; clone size: .; CDR3 protein: ASSQLGPALRETQY
CDR3 length: 13; D gene: TRBD1; V gene: TRBV7-2; clone size: .; CDR3 protein: ASSPGTGSNQPQH
CDR3 length: 14; D gene: TRBD1; V gene: TRBV7-3; clone size: .; CDR3 protein: ASSLFGTVNTGELF
CDR3 length: 12; D gene: .; V gene: TRBV6-1; clone size: .; CDR3 protein: ASSEARGVDGYT
CDR3 length: 11; D gene: .; V gene: TRBV5-1; clone size: .; CDR3 protein: ASNPGMNTEAF
CDR3 length: 12; D gene: .; V gene: TRBV27; clone size: .; CDR3 protein: ASSSYREAYEQY
CDR3 length: 9; D gene: .; V gene: TRBV20-1; clone size: few; CDR3 protein: SASDSYEQY
CDR3 length: 14; D gene: TRBD2; V gene: TRBV5-1; clone size: few; CDR3 protein: ASSGGTSGGYNEQF
CDR3 length: 13; D gene: TRBD2; V gene: TRBV7-2; clone size: .; CDR3 protein: ASSWTSGREETQY
CDR3 length: 13; D gene: .; V gene: TRBV6-1; clone size: .; CDR3 protein: ASESGITGNQPQH
CDR3 length: 14; D gene: .; V gene: TRBV7-8; clone size: .; CDR3 protein: ASSPRLATNTGELF
CDR3 length: 10; D gene: TRBD1; V gene: TRBV10-3; clone size: once; CDR3 protein: ASQGAQNGYT
CDR3 length: 14; D gene: .; V gene: TRBV7-2; clone size: .; CDR3 protein: ASSRNPAGSSYEQY
CDR3 length: 13; D gene: TRBD2; V gene: TRBV5-1; clone size: .; CDR3 protein: ASSLEAGGPHEQY
CDR3 length: 13; D gene: .; V gene: TRBV5-1; clone size: .; CDR3 protein: ASSSRDPDNSPLH